Below are 5 T cell receptor beta chains sequenced from a single sample in a study of T cell changes during pregnancy in multiple sclerosis. Only in-frame clones appear in the TCRdb table, and some are missing; sequencing was by immunoSEQ multiplex PCR. The table lists around 55,000 clones, just over 90% of them singletons. The material sequenced was CD8+ T cells from peripheral blood mononuclear cells, taken in the second trimester of pregnancy. These receptors came from a female donor with multiple sclerosis, enrolled in a pregnancy study.

The chain recombines TRBV9 with TRBJ2-7; 7 nucleotides line up with TRBD1. CDR1 SGDLS and CDR2 YYNGEE come from the germline V gene. This CDR3 is 18 amino acids long. Trimming took 0 bases from V and 9 from J; bases not matched to a gene: 21. The CDR3 sequence: CASSVEYRGQLSFWGQYF. CDR3 coding DNA: TGTGCCAGCAGCGTAGAATATAGGGGACAGCTTTCGTTCTGGGGGCAGTACTTC.

The gene calls are TRBV4-1 and TRBJ1-1; D is possibly TRBD1 (6 bases). Per the germline V gene, CDR1 is MGHRA and CDR2 is YSYEKL. The CDR3 spans 14 residues. Trimming removed 4 bases from V and 4 bases from J, with 13 bases in between. The CDR3 region has the DNA TGCGCCAGCAGCCTAGGTGTAGGGGGCACTGAAGCTTTCTTT. It codes for CASSLGVGGTEAFF.

V usage is TRBV7-9 and J usage is TRBJ2-7; D perhaps matches TRBD1 (6 bases). Trimming removed 5 bases at V and 2 bases at J, with 13 bases between. The CDR3 runs 14 residues. Germline loops: CDR1 SEHNR, CDR2 FQNEAQ (reference sequence). The CDR3 sequence is CASSLRQDTYEQYF. As DNA, the CDR3 is TGTGCCAGCAGCCTCCGACAGGACACCTACGAGCAGTACTTC.

The chain recombines TRBV9 with TRBJ2-1; TRBD2 matches 11 bases. This CDR3 comprises 16 residues. The V and J ends lost 1 base and 4 bases, in that order; junction bases with no gene match: 4. Germline V gene lookup returns CDR1 SGDLS and CDR2 YYNGEE. Here the CDR3 reads CASSVLAGGRYNEQFF. The CDR3 DNA reads as TGTGCCAGCAGCGTACTAGCGGGGGGCCGATACAATGAGCAGTTCTTC.

The chain carries TRBV7-2 and TRBJ1-3, with D tentatively TRBD1 (5 bases). CDR1 and CDR2 from the germline V gene are SGHTA and FQGNSA. The V end lost 1 base, the J end lost 0 bases, and 13 bases lay between the germline ends. The CDR3 length is 17 residues. The CDR3 DNA reads TGTGCCAGCAGCTTAGGAGGCCAGGGCCTCTCTGGAAACACCATATATTTT. As protein: CASSLGGQGLSGNTIYF.